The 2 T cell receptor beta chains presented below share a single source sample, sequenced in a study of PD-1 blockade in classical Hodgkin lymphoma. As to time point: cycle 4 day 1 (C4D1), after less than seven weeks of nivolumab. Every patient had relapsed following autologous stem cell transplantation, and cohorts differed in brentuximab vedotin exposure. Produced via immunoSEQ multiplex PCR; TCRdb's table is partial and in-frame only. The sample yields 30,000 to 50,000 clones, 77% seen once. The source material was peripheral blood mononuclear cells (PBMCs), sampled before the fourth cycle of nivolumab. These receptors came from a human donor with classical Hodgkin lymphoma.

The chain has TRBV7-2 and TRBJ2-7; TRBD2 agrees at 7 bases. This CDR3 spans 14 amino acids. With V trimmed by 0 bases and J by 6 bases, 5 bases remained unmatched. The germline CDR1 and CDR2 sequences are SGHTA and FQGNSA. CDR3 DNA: TGTGCCAGCAGCTTAGCGGTGGCGGGGGTCGAGCAGTACTTC. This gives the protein CASSLAVAGVEQYF. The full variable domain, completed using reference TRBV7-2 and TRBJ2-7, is GAGVSQSPSNKVTEKGKDVELRCDPISGHTALYWYRQSLGQGLEFLIYFQGNSAPDKSGLPSDRFSAERTGGSVSTLTIQRTQQEDSAVYLCASSLAVAGVEQYFGPGTRLTVT.

The CDR3 loop is CAIGQGHPYGYTF. The CDR3 DNA reads TGTGCCATCGGACAGGGCCATCCCTATGGCTACACCTTC. The gene calls are TRBV10-3 and TRBJ1-2, with TRBD1 identical over 8 bases. Unmatched junction bases numbered 6, after V lost 8 bases and J lost 4 bases. This CDR3 has 13 amino acids. Germline loops: CDR1 ENHRY, CDR2 SYGVKD.